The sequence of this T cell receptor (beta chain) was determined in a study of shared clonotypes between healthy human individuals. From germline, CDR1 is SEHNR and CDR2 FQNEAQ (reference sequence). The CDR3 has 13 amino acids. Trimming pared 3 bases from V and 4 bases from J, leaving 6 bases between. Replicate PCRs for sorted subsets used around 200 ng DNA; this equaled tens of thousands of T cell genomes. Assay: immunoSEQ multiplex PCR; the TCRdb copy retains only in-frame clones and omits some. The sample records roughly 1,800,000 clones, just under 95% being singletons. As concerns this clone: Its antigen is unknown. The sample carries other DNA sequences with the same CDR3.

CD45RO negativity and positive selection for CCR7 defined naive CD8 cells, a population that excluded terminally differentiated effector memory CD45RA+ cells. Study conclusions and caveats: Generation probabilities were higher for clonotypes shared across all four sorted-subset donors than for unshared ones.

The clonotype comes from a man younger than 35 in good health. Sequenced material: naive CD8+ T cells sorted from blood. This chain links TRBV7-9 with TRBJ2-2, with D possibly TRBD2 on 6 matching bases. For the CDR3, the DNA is TGTGCCAGCAGCTTGGGGGGCACCGGGGAGCTGTTTTTT. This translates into CASSLGGTGELFF.